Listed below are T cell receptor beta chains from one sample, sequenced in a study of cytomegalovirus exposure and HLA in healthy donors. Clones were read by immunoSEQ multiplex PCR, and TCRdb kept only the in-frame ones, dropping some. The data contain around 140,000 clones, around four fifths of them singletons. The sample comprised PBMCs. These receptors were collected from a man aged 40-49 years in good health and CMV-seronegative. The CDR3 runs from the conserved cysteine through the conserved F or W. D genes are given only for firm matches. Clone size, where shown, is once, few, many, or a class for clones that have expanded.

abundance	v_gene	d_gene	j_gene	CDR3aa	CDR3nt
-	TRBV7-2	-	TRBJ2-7	CASSLGPSYEQYF	TGTGCCAGCAGCTTAGGGCCAAGCTACGAGCAGTACTTC
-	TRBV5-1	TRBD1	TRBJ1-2	CASSLASDRGLGYTF	TGCGCCAGCAGCTTGGCCTCGGACAGGGGGCTCGGCTACACCTTC
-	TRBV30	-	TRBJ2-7	CAWSRGATYEQYF	TGTGCCTGGAGCCGTGGGGCGACCTACGAGCAGTACTTC
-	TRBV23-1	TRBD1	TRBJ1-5	CAPTGTISNQPQHF	TGCGCCCCGACAGGGACAATTAGCAATCAGCCCCAGCATTTT
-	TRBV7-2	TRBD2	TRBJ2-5	CASSLVMGTSGDQETQYF	TGTGCCAGCAGCTTAGTAATGGGGACTAGCGGGGATCAAGAGACCCAGTACTTC
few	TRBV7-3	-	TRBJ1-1	CASSLVISGEAFF	TGTGCCAGCAGCTTAGTGATTAGCGGCGAAGCTTTCTTT
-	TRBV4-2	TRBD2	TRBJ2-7	CASSQDRASGTFSYEQYF	TGTGCCAGCAGCCAAGATCGGGCTAGCGGGACGTTCTCCTACGAGCAGTACTTC
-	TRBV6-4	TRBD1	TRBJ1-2	CASSLQGGGNYGYTF	TGTGCCAGCTCCCTACAGGGGGGAGGAAACTATGGCTACACCTTC
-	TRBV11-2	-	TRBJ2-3	CASSLELASDTQYF	TGTGCCAGCAGCTTAGAGTTAGCATCCGATACGCAGTATTTT
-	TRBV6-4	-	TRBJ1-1	CASREGHFTEAFF	TGTGCCAGCAGAGAGGGACACTTCACTGAAGCTTTCTTT
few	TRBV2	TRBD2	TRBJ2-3	CASSELAGGGDTQYF	TGTGCCAGCAGTGAATTAGCGGGAGGGGGAGATACGCAGTATTTT
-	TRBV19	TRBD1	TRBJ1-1	CASRTTGGAGTEAFF	TGTGCCAGTAGAACGACAGGGGGCGCGGGCACTGAAGCTTTCTTT
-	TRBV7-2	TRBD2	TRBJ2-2	CASSFLGTSVGGELFF	TGTGCCAGCAGCTTCCTTGGGACTAGCGTGGGCGGGGAGCTGTTTTTT
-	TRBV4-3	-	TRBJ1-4	CASSQDKRGWREKLFF	TGCGCCAGCAGCCAAGATAAGAGGGGGTGGCGTGAAAAACTGTTTTTT
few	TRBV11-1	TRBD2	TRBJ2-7	CASRKLTSGRGEQYF	TGTGCCAGCAGGAAACTGACTAGCGGGAGAGGGGAGCAGTACTTC
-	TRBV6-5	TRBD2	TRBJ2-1	CASGPTSGRAPEQFF	TGTGCCAGCGGCCCGACTAGCGGGAGGGCCCCTGAGCAGTTCTTC
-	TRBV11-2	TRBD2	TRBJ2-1	CASSSTSGGHNEQFF	TGTGCCAGCAGCTCGACTAGCGGGGGACACAATGAGCAGTTCTTC
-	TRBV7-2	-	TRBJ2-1	CASSSGQTSYNEQFF	TGTGCCAGCAGCAGCGGACAGACCTCCTACAATGAGCAGTTCTTC
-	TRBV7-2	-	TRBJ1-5	CASSLTGEEPQHF	TGTGCCAGCAGCCTAACGGGGGAGGAGCCCCAGCATTTT
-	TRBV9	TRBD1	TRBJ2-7	CASSPWGGDREYEQYF	TGTGCCAGCAGCCCTTGGGGGGGGGACAGGGAATACGAGCAGTACTTC
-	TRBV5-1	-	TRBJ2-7	CASSLESVAMGEQYF	TGCGCCAGCAGCTTGGAGTCCGTAGCTATGGGCGAGCAGTACTTC
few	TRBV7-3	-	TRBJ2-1	CASSYSPGVAYNEQFF	TGTGCCAGCAGCTACTCTCCAGGGGTGGCCTACAATGAGCAGTTCTTC
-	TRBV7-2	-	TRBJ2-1	CASSLEWGRWNEQFF	TGTGCCAGCAGCTTAGAGTGGGGGCGCTGGAATGAGCAGTTCTTC
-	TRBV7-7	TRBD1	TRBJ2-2	CASSQDRVGTGELFF	TGTGCTAGCAGCCAGGACAGGGTGGGAACCGGGGAGCTGTTTTTT
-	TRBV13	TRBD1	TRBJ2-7	CASSPQGASISYEQYF	TGTGCCAGCAGCCCACAGGGGGCGTCCATCTCCTACGAGCAGTACTTC
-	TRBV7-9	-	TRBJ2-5	CASSLGRAETQYF	TGTGCCAGCAGCTTGGGCAGGGCGGAGACCCAGTACTTC
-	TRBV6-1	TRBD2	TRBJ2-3	CASSPGLATDTQYF	TGTGCCAGCAGTCCGGGACTAGCGACAGATACGCAGTATTTT
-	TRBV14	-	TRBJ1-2	CASSQREGTVYTF	TGTGCCAGCAGCCAGCGGGAGGGGACGGTCTACACCTTC
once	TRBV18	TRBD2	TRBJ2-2	CASSPNSGVNTGELFF	TGTGCCAGCTCTCCGAATAGCGGGGTCAACACCGGGGAGCTGTTTTTT
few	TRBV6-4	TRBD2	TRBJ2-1	CASSESGGSSYNEQFF	TGTGCCAGCAGTGAGAGCGGCGGGAGCTCCTACAATGAGCAGTTCTTC
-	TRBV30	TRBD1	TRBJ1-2	CACIGTGENGYTF	TGTGCCTGCATTGGGACAGGGGAGAATGGCTACACCTTC
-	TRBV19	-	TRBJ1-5	CASSIGTESHQPQHF	TGTGCCAGTAGTATAGGAACAGAGTCCCATCAGCCCCAGCATTTT
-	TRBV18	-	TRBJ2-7	CASSLKEGYEQYF	TGTGCCAGCTCACTTAAAGAGGGCTACGAGCAGTACTTC
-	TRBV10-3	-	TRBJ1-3	CATGSGETIYF	TGTGCCACCGGGAGCGGGGAGACCATATATTTT
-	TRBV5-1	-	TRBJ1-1	CASSLDGTQNTEAFF	TGCGCCAGCAGCTTGGACGGGACACAGAACACTGAAGCTTTCTTT
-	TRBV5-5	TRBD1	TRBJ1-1	CASSLAGGQGNTEAFF	TGTGCCAGCAGCTTGGCCGGAGGACAGGGGAACACTGAAGCTTTCTTT
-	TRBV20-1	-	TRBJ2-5	CSGGPGGTQYF	TGCAGCGGGGGACCAGGGGGGACCCAGTACTTC
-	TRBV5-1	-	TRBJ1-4	CASSFEGVNEKLFF	TGCGCCAGCAGCTTTGAGGGGGTTAATGAAAAACTGTTTTTT
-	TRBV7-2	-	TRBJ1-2	CASSVLPEDYGYTF	TGTGCCAGCAGCGTACTCCCGGAGGACTATGGCTACACCTTC
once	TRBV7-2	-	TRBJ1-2	CAVTASFNYGYTF	TGTGCCGTGACCGCTAGCTTTAACTATGGCTACACCTTC
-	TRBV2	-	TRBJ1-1	CASSPRGTEAFF	TGTGCCAGCAGCCCGCGGGGAACTGAAGCTTTCTTT
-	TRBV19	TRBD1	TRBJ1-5	CASSVGTGDNQPQHF	TGTGCCAGTAGTGTGGGGACAGGGGACAATCAGCCCCAGCATTTT
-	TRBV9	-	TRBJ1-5	CASSVDSGPRWPQHF	TGTGCCAGCAGCGTAGATTCAGGGCCCAGGTGGCCCCAGCATTTT
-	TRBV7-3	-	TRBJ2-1	CASSFPERDNEQFF	TGTGCCAGCAGCTTTCCCGAGAGGGACAATGAGCAGTTCTTC
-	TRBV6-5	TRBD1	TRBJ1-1	CASKTGTGGNEAFF	TGTGCCAGCAAAACCGGGACAGGGGGCAATGAAGCTTTCTTT
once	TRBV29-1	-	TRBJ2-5	CSVEILREGFQETQYF	TGCAGCGTTGAAATTTTACGAGAGGGTTTCCAAGAGACCCAGTACTTC
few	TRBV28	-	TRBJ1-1	CATQQAFEAFF	TGTGCCACCCAGCAGGCTTTTGAAGCTTTCTTT
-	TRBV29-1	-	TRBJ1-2	CSVGALGYTF	TGCAGCGTTGGGGCATTGGGCTACACCTTC